This TCR beta chain was profiled in a study of beta chain features in type 1 diabetes listed by TCRdb under 2018. Some background on the complete study: Mean age, gender distribution, total cell number and subset yield were not different between patients and healthy donors. A total of over 90,000,000 sorted cells were examined across all samples, and a strong correlation was observed between cell number per subset and RNA yield. In the study, TCRB repertoires of sorted circulating CD4+ T cell subsets from recently diagnosed type 1 diabetes patients were compared with those of matched healthy donors. Regulatory and stem cell-like memory subsets were obtained from only 8 patients and about eight healthy donors, while naive and central memory subsets were obtained from all 30 or so donors. What the study reported, not specific to this receptor: Type 1 diabetes patients showed a moderate but significant shortening of TCRB CDR3 length in all four CD4+ subsets. Fewer insertions and more nucleotide deletions at VDJ recombination sites were observed in patients with type 1 diabetes, implying thymic rearrangement abnormalities. Because cDNA was sequenced instead of genomic DNA, activated cells with high expression could be over-represented, although the groups did not differ in activation or CD3 levels. Naive, central memory and regulatory TCRB repertoires appeared to be more alike among patients than among healthy donors. HLA sub-analyses involved small numbers of individuals, so any influence of HLA type on TCRB rearrangement remained unresolved. Shorter templates might have been favored by PCR, but patient and control samples were amplified and corrected together, so both groups would have been affected equally by any skew.

Each donor gave one peripheral blood draw, averaging approximately 110 mL, which was collected into heparinised tubes. Naive, central memory, regulatory and stem cell-like memory CD4+ T cells were sorted on a BD FACSAria II using a panel including CD45RO, CCR7, CD25, CD127, CD95 and CD27. Every sorted population had a purity above 95%. PBMCs were isolated immediately by Lymphoprep density gradient centrifugation and stained directly without culture. Samples were stained and sorted in pairs, with one healthy donor and one patient per experiment, so that batch effects were minimized. There are 15 amino acids in the CDR3, from cysteine to phenylalanine inclusive. Of all the DNA, just the CDR3 is kept, 45 bases in frame from base 1. From the germline V gene (reference sequence), CDR1 is LNHDA and CDR2 is SQIVND. The V and J ends are trimmed by 5 bases and 6 bases, leaving 19 bases between them. This clone was detected a few times. Its recognized antigen is unknown. The sample holds no much larger clone one base away, and base qualities are not on file.

The entire isolated RNA was reverse transcribed using the High Capacity cDNA Reverse Transcription Kit, and thus expressed TCRB transcripts were sequenced. Deep immunoSEQ sequencing was applied to naive, central memory and regulatory T cell samples, giving an average of roughly 3.3 million total reads per sample. After sorted cells were lysed in RLT buffer, RNA was extracted with DNase-treated RNeasy Micro or Mini kits, with the choice depending on cell number. To prevent cross-contamination, every cell subset was processed on its own, while patient and healthy donor samples were processed together. TCRB sequences were amplified from cDNA with the immunoSEQ multiplex PCR, producing 87-bp fragments spanning the CDR3 region. The amplicons were sequenced using the Illumina HiSeq platform. The study's own analysis went as follows. Synthetic template baselines were used to correct PCR bias computationally, reads within Hamming distance 2 were collapsed, and singletons that could not be merged were discarded. Reads were aligned against IMGT so that V, D and J genes, CDR3 length and insertions or deletions at six rearrangement sites could be assigned. Within each subset, clonotype counts were normalized to sorted cell number, and only after that were true diversity and Gini coefficients computed with the tcR R package. The overlap coefficient, calculated on TCRB nucleotide sequences, was used to quantify repertoire sharing. TCRdb took this table from immuneACCESS and kept in-frame rearrangements with V and J called. Such tables lack part of the clones; where checked against another copy, unresolved V genes explain under half of the gap, and the rest is unexplained. That table supplies the V and J calls and clone size; D and trimming were determined from the DNA. The sample yields 140,000 to 150,000 clones; around an eighth were counted once. The ten largest clones capture under 1.5% of the sample.

Sequencing was done on a sample of central memory CD4+ T cells from blood. This clonotype was sampled from a man aged 18 to 30 with type 1 diabetes. Recombination joined TRBV19 with TRBJ1-1, with a weak D call of TRBD1 (5 bases match). This receptor has the CDR3 CASSDAGGGVAEAFF. The DNA is as follows: TGTGCCAGTAGTGACGCCGGGGGAGGGGTCGCTGAAGCTTTCTTT.